Shown below are 21 T cell receptor beta chains from a single sample sequenced in a study of tumor-infiltrating lymphocytes in glioblastoma multiforme. Three nested ARM-PCR rounds with V-beta and C-beta primers built TCRB libraries. TCRdb used MiXCR to reprocess the multiplex PCR reads, holding one entry per CDR3 protein. This table has about 10,000 distinct CDR3 sequences, around two thirds appearing once. The sequenced sample was brain tumor tissue. These receptors were taken from a male donor with glioblastoma.

The rearrangement links TRBV20-1 to TRBJ2-7; weak D call: TRBD1 (5 bases). CDR3 length: 13 amino acids. Germline assignment: CDR1 DFQATT and CDR2 SNEGSKA (reference sequence). Trimming removed 4 bases from V and 2 bases from J, with 12 bases in between. DNA of the CDR3: TGCAGTGCTAAGAGTCTGGGGCCCTACGAGCAGTACTTC. This codes for CSAKSLGPYEQYF.

This clonotype was seen a few times. V gene TRBV12-3 or TRBV12-4 combines with J gene TRBJ2-4; D is perhaps TRBD1 (5 bases). There are 12 residues in the CDR3. V lost 5 bases and J 8 bases, leaving 10 bases between the germline ends. CDR3 DNA: TGTGCCAGCAGTCCCAGGGTAGACATTCAGTACTTC. Translating it yields CASSPRVDIQYF.

This clonotype was seen only once. J is TRBJ2-1 and V is TRBV28; 10 nucleotides agree with TRBD2. From germline, CDR1 is MDHEN and CDR2 SYDVKM. The CDR3 spans 17 residues. The V segment lost 2 bases and the J segment 5 bases; nucleotides outside the gene matches: 9. For the CDR3, the DNA is TGTGCCAGCAGTTTAGACCTCGCAGCGGGGGGGGACAATGAGCAGTTCTTC. Protein product: CASSLDLAAGGDNEQFF.

This CDR3 reads CASTTGYEQFF. The CDR3 DNA follows: TGTGCCAGCACCACGGGGTACGAGCAGTTCTTC. The J gene is TRBJ2-1, the V gene TRBV7-8; D is possibly TRBD2 (5 bases). V lost 7 bases and J 10 bases, leaving 11 bases between the germline ends. CDR3 length equals 11 residues. Germline assignment: CDR1 SGHVS and CDR2 FQNEAQ.

The DNA for the CDR3 is TGTGCCAGCATGACCACCTCCGGTCCTAACCCCACAGATACGCAGTATTTT. Translating it yields CASMTTSGPNPTDTQYF. J is TRBJ2-3 and V is TRBV7-9; D is unclear. The CDR3 totals 17 residues. Germline lookup yields CDR1 SEHNR and CDR2 FQNEAQ (reference sequence). The V and J ends lost 7 bases and 2 bases respectively, with 22 bases between them.

The chain joins TRBV4-1 to TRBJ2-7; D might be TRBD2 (6 bases). CDR1 is MGHRA and CDR2 is YSYEKL in the germline V gene. The V and J ends lost 1 base and 4 bases respectively, with 14 bases between them. The CDR3 runs 15 residues. CDR3 protein: CASSQARERGYEQYF. The CDR3 DNA is TGCGCCAGCAGCCAAGCTCGGGAGAGAGGTTACGAGCAGTACTTC.

About this clonotype: No conserved phenylalanine or tryptophan ends this CDR3, so it is likely a read error. V is TRBV12-3 or TRBV12-4 and J is TRBJ2-1; D perhaps matches TRBD1 (5 bases). V was shortened by 2 bases and J by 2 bases, with 16 bases between the two germline ends. The CDR3 totals 17 residues. The CDR3 is CASSLWVAGIPYNEQFL. Written as DNA, the CDR3 is TGTGCCAGCAGTTTATGGGTGGCAGGGATCCCCTACAATGAGCAGTTCCTC.

On this clonotype: A much larger clone sits a single nucleotide away, making a read error possible. The V and J genes are TRBV6-2 or TRBV6-3 and TRBJ1-2, with 7 bases identical to TRBD1. Germline V gene sequence: CDR1 MNHEY, CDR2 SVGEGT. Losses at the gene ends were 8 bases for V and 4 bases for J; bases not matched to a gene: 10. The CDR3 has 14 residues. CDR3 DNA: TGTGCCAGCGGTCCGGGACAGCGATTCTATGGCTACACCTTC. Protein: CASGPGQRFYGYTF.

This clonotype has more than one count but fewer than ten. This chain uses TRBV20-1 with TRBJ1-1, with 7 bases identical to TRBD1. This CDR3 is 14 amino acids long. The ends lost 7 bases at V and 3 bases at J; junction bases unmatched: 11. In germline, CDR1 is DFQATT, CDR2 SNEGSKA (reference sequence). DNA for the CDR3: TGCAGTGTCAACAGGGGATGGCAGGACACTGAAGCTTTCTTT. Amino acid sequence: CSVNRGWQDTEAFF.

About this clonotype itself: This CDR3 fails to terminate in the conserved phenylalanine or tryptophan, so it likely reflects a read error. The limits of the CDR3 on the DNA are not certain, so only TCRdb's listed CDR3 is given. V is TRBV11-2 and J is TRBJ2-1; the DNA was not compared with TRBD1, the D call given in the table. The CDR3 sequence runs 13 residues, both termini included. Germline V gene data show CDR1 as SGHAT and CDR2 as FQNNGV. CDR3 loop: CASSLERGNEQLI.

As regards this clonotype: A much more abundant neighbour one base away suggests this may be a read error. The genes are TRBV7-3 and TRBJ2-1, with 7 bases that match TRBD2. The length of the CDR3 is 13 residues. Germline V gene sequence: CDR1 SGHTA, CDR2 FQGTGA. With 10 bases clipped from V and 9 bases from J, the junction kept 12 bases outside the gene matches. The CDR3 DNA reads as TGTGCCAACAGTAGGGAGGGGTTGAGTGAGCAGTTCTTC. Amino acids: CANSREGLSEQFF.

J is TRBJ1-5 and V is TRBV12-5; no reliable D call. CDR3 length equals 13 residues. Per germline, CDR1 LGHNT and CDR2 FRNRAP. The V end lost 3 bases, the J end lost 8 bases, and 11 bases lay between the germline ends. The CDR3 DNA follows: TGTGCTAGTGGTTTACGAGGGTTAGAGCCCCAGCATTTT. Translated, it gives CASGLRGLEPQHF.

Concerning this clonotype: At one end the junction does not follow the germline gene, possibly because of a read error. The chain recombines TRBV6-1 with TRBJ2-1, with D perhaps TRBD2 (5 bases). The CDR3 extends over 15 amino acids. Germline CDR1 MNHNS, CDR2 SASEGT. DNA for the CDR3: TGTGCCAGCAGTGTAAGCGGAGCCTCCTATAATGAGCAGTTCTTC. Translation gives CASSVSGASYNEQFF.

The chain carries TRBV11-2 and TRBJ1-1; possible D gene TRBD1, 5 bases. The germline V and J ends were trimmed by 5 bases and 8 bases, with 9 bases remaining between them. There are 11 residues in the CDR3. The germline CDR1 and CDR2 sequences are SGHAT and FQNNGV. CDR3 amino acids: CASSKGMEAFF. In DNA, the CDR3 is TGTGCCAGCAGCAAGGGGATGGAAGCTTTCTTT.

The chain uses TRBV29-1 and TRBJ2-5; D gene unclear. CDR1 and CDR2 (germline): SQVTM, ANQGSEA. CDR3 length: 13 amino acids. The V gene lost 3 bases and the J gene lost 1 base, with 9 bases spanning the gap. The CDR3 spells CSVDASLQETQYF. In DNA, the CDR3 is TGCAGCGTTGACGCCAGCCTCCAAGAGACCCAGTACTTC.

Turning to this clonotype: The germline gene is not matched at one end of the junction; a read error may be the cause. The J gene is TRBJ2-7, the V gene TRBV29-1, with 11 bases lining up with TRBD1. The CDR3 sequence is 13 residues long. Germline CDR1 and CDR2: SQVTM and ANQGSEA. This chain's CDR3 is CSVSGTGGYEQYF. The CDR3 DNA sequence: TGCAGCGTTTCCGGGACAGGGGGATACGAGCAATACTTC.

The V gene is TRBV11-2, the J gene TRBJ2-1; a weak D match, TRBD1 (8 bases). This CDR3 spans 16 amino acids. Germline lookup yields CDR1 SGHAT and CDR2 FQNNGV. Deletions cut 5 bases from V and 0 bases from J, with 14 bases between. Here the CDR3 reads CASSHRGGLSYNEQFF. CDR3 coding DNA: TGTGCCAGCAGCCACAGGGGGGGCCTCTCCTACAATGAGCAGTTCTTC.

This clonotype has only one observation. The V call is TRBV29-1, the J call TRBJ2-5; D may match TRBD1 or TRBD2 (5 bases each). Looked up from germline, CDR1 is SQVTM and CDR2 is ANQGSEA. This CDR3 contains 13 residues. The V end was cut by 0 bases, the J end by 5 bases, with 10 bases between. The CDR3 sequence is CSVEEWGSETQYF. CDR3 DNA: TGCAGCGTTGAAGAGTGGGGGAGTGAGACCCAGTACTTC.

The chain carries TRBV20-1 and TRBJ2-1, with TRBD1 matching 9 bases. V was pared by 5 bases and J by 5 bases, with 10 bases of the junction left unmatched. The CDR3 length is 15 residues. Per the germline V gene, CDR1 is DFQATT and CDR2 is SNEGSKA (reference sequence). CDR3 coding DNA: TGCAGTGCTTTGACGGACAGGGGCGTCGACAATGAGCAGTTCTTC. Protein product: CSALTDRGVDNEQFF.

This chain connects TRBV29-1 to TRBJ2-5; D is perhaps TRBD1 (6 bases). The CDR3 is made up of 13 amino acids. The germline V gene has CDR1 SQVTM and CDR2 ANQGSEA. Trimming took 2 bases from V and 3 from J, leaving 10 bases between them. CDR3 bases: TGCAGCGTTGAAAACAGGGTAAAAGAGACCCAGTACTTC. Amino acid sequence: CSVENRVKETQYF.

This clonotype was counted a single time. Compared with germline, one end of the junction differs, possibly owing to a read error. This sequence joins TRBV11-2 and TRBJ2-2; 7 bases align to TRBD2. CDR3 length equals 20 residues. From germline, CDR1 is SGHAT and CDR2 FQNNGV. The CDR3 loop reads CAGSPSFGQGLAVNAGELFF. The DNA for the CDR3 is TGTGCCGGCAGCCCCTCATTCGGCCAAGGGCTAGCGGTAAACGCCGGGGAGCTGTTTTTT.